This entry is about one TCR beta chain. Antigen: not known. Germline V gene sequence: CDR1 SGHTA, CDR2 FQGNSA. Trimming stripped 5 bases from V and 6 bases from J, with 16 bases between. The CDR3 loop spans 14 amino acids. The sample's time point: blood 2 weeks post-SBRT. Treatment denoted: 15 Gy SBRT to primary tumor, nephrectomy 4 weeks later. This renal cell carcinoma was of the clear cell type. This sample is part of a study of radiation and T cells in renal cell carcinoma. Study-wide context: Nephrectomy followed 15 Gy stereotactic body radiation by 4 weeks.

The data were produced by immunoSEQ multiplex PCR, yet TCRdb's version contains in-frame clones alone and is incomplete. The sample includes tens of thousands of clones, around three quarters seen only once; the top ten take over 6%. Findings and limits, study-wide: No pretreatment tumor biopsies were available for baseline clonotypes.

The chain links TRBV7-2 to TRBJ2-5, with TRBD1 as a possible D gene (6 bases). The origin of this receptor is a man between 60 and 75 years old with renal cell carcinoma. The sequencing used blood, collected from a patient whose treatment included radiotherapy and nephrectomy. The CDR3, as DNA: TGTGCCAGCAGCGGAGGAGCAGGGGTTAAGACCCAGTACTTC. Translating it yields CASSGGAGVKTQYF. Based on the CDR3 plus reference TRBV7-2 and TRBJ2-5, the full variable domain is GAGVSQSPSNKVTEKGKDVELRCDPISGHTALYWYRQSLGQGLEFLIYFQGNSAPDKSGLPSDRFSAERTGGSVSTLTIQRTQQEDSAVYLCASSGGAGVKTQYFGPGTRLLVL.